The 19 T cell receptor beta chains below were found in one sample sequenced in a study of vaccination effects on CD4 cells after COVID-19. Method: immunoSEQ multiplex PCR; TCRdb's copy keeps in-frame clones and lacks some. Here the sample spans under 35,000 clones, around 69% being singletons. Isolation of CD4+ T cells took place after less than twelve days of culture. Participants completed two doses of the BNT162b2 or mRNA-1273 vaccine. The antigens of these receptors remain unknown. This sample comprised CD4+ T cells from PBMCs cultured without peptide, obtained after COVID-19 vaccination. The receptors come from a human donor who received a COVID-19 vaccine.

The chain uses TRBV7-9 and TRBJ1-5; D is unresolved. V was pared by 1 base and J by 0 bases, with 7 bases between. CDR3 size: 15 residues. Germline CDR1 SEHNR, CDR2 FQNEAQ (reference sequence). CDR3 amino acids: CASSLVGNSNQPQHF. The CDR3 DNA reads as TGTGCCAGCAGCTTAGTGGGGAATAGCAATCAGCCCCAGCATTTT.

This clone has more than one count but fewer than ten. V and J are TRBV9 and TRBJ1-5; D unclear. The V and J ends lost 7 bases and 5 bases respectively, with 7 bases between them. The CDR3 has 11 amino acids. The germline V gene encodes CDR1 SGDLS and CDR2 YYNGEE. CDR3 residues: CASGRDQPQHF. CDR3 DNA: TGTGCCAGCGGTCGGGATCAGCCCCAGCATTTT.

This clone was counted only a few times. The chain joins TRBV4-1 to TRBJ1-2; D uncertain. The CDR3 extends over 14 amino acids. Trimming removed 3 bases at V and 1 base at J, with 9 bases between. Germline-derived CDR1 and CDR2 are MGHRA and YSYEKL. CDR3 sequence reads: CASSQTLDNYGYTF. CDR3 coding DNA: TGCGCCAGCAGCCAGACTTTGGATAACTATGGCTACACCTTC.

The chain uses TRBV5-8 and TRBJ2-7; D uncertain. Germline CDR1 SGHTS, CDR2 YDEGEE. This CDR3 comprises 14 residues. Trimming left V 5 bases short and J 0 bases short, with 12 bases between. The CDR3 DNA is TGTGCCAGCAGGAGCCGACGGAGCTCCTACGAGCAGTACTTC. The encoded protein is CASRSRRSSYEQYF.

The rearrangement uses TRBV28 and TRBJ1-3; perhaps TRBD1 as D (5 bases). Trimming stripped 4 bases from V and 0 bases from J, with 13 bases between. Germline V gives CDR1 MDHEN, CDR2 SYDVKM. There are 16 residues in the CDR3. CDR3 coding DNA: TGTGCCAGCAGTTCCCCCGGGGGTAGCTCTGGAAACACCATATATTTT. Its protein is CASSSPGGSSGNTIYF.

This clone was observed a single time. The CDR3 DNA reads as TGTGCCAGCAGCTTAGTGCGGGCCTGGAGCACAGATACGCAGTATTTT. Protein: CASSLVRAWSTDTQYF. The rearrangement uses TRBV7-9 and TRBJ2-3; possibly TRBD2 for D (5 bases). Germline assignment: CDR1 SEHNR and CDR2 FQNEAQ (reference sequence). The V and J ends lost 1 base and 0 bases respectively, with 11 bases between them. CDR3 length equals 16 residues.

This clone has only one observation. The genes are TRBV10-3 and TRBJ1-4, with D uncertain. Trimming removed 2 bases at V and 5 bases at J, with 6 bases between. This CDR3 region has 13 residues. Germline CDR1 and CDR2: ENHRY and SYGVKD. The CDR3 nucleotides are TGTGCCATCAGTGAGGAACTGAATGAAAAACTGTTTTTT. Translating it yields CAISEELNEKLFF.

The CDR3: CASSEGAGSNYGYTF. CDR3 coding DNA: TGTGCCAGCAGTGAAGGGGCCGGATCTAACTATGGCTACACCTTC. The chain is built from TRBV6-1 and TRBJ1-2; D remains unclear. V was trimmed by 1 base and J by 0 bases, leaving 9 bases between them. CDR1 MNHNS and CDR2 SASEGT come from the germline V gene. CDR3 size: 15 residues.

The sample holds a few counts of this clone. The chain carries TRBV18 and TRBJ1-2, with 7 bases that match TRBD1. The germline CDR1 and CDR2 sequences are KGHSH and LQKENI. V lost 3 bases to trimming and J lost 3 bases; unmatched junction nucleotides: 4. The CDR3 covers 14 residues. CDR3 in DNA: TGTGCCAGCTCACCTACCGGGACAGACTATGGCTACACCTTC. This sequence encodes CASSPTGTDYGYTF.

The chain uses TRBV12-3 or TRBV12-4 and TRBJ2-3; D is unclear. V was cut by 3 bases and J by 3 bases, with 7 bases left in between. This CDR3 is 13 amino acids long. DNA for the CDR3: TGTGCCAGCAGTTTCGAAGCGACAGATACGCAGTATTTT. Protein product: CASSFEATDTQYF.

The V gene is TRBV5-1, the J gene TRBJ2-3; 7 bases are a match to TRBD2. The length of the CDR3 is 13 residues. The germline V gene encodes CDR1 SGHRS and CDR2 YFSETQ. With V trimmed by 7 bases and J by 1 base, 3 bases remained unmatched. The CDR3 sequence is CASQRGGTDTQYF. The CDR3 coding sequence is TGCGCCAGCCAGCGGGGTGGCACAGATACGCAGTATTTT.

The rearrangement links TRBV15 to TRBJ1-4; D gene unclear. V was clipped by 5 bases and J by 3 bases, with 19 bases between them. This CDR3 has 17 amino acids. CDR1 is LNHNV and CDR2 is YYDKDF in the germline V gene (reference sequence). Here the CDR3 DNA reads TGTGCCACCAGCGAAACCGCCTATAGTTGGGCTAATGAAAAACTGTTTTTT. It specifies CATSETAYSWANEKLFF.

The chain joins TRBV6-5 to TRBJ1-4, with D possibly TRBD1 on 5 matching bases. V lost 6 bases to trimming and J lost 3 bases, with 8 bases between them. Germline assignment: CDR1 MNHEY and CDR2 SVGAGI. This CDR3 is 13 amino acids long. The CDR3 region has the DNA TGTGCCAGCAGCGGGACGGCTAATGAAAAACTGTTTTTT. This translates into CASSGTANEKLFF.

The V gene is TRBV7-3, the J gene TRBJ2-2, with D tentatively TRBD1 (7 bases). The CDR3 totals 16 residues. The V gene's germline CDR1 is SGHTA and CDR2 FQGTGA. V dropped 2 bases and J dropped 7 bases, with 17 bases sitting between them. CDR3 sequence reads: CASSLGGGAPGGELFF. The CDR3 bases are TGTGCCAGCAGCTTAGGAGGGGGCGCCCCGGGCGGGGAGCTGTTTTTT.

The rearrangement joins TRBV7-2 to TRBJ2-7; 10 nucleotides align to TRBD2. Trimming cost V 2 bases and J 3 bases; bases outside gene matches: 4. The CDR3 is 15 amino acids. Germline loops: CDR1 SGHTA, CDR2 FQGNSA. CDR3 nucleotides: TGTGCCAGCAGCTTAAGTGCTAGCGGGAGCTACGAGCAGTACTTC. Encoded protein: CASSLSASGSYEQYF.

The chain carries TRBV29-1 and TRBJ1-2; maybe TRBD1 (5 bases). Germline values: CDR1 SQVTM, CDR2 ANQGSEA. The CDR3 has 11 amino acids. V was trimmed by 4 bases and J by 7 bases, leaving 10 bases between them. In DNA form, the CDR3 reads TGCAGCGTTGGAGAGGGGCCTGGCTACACCTTC. Amino acid sequence: CSVGEGPGYTF.

The chain employs TRBV27 and TRBJ1-2; TRBD1 agrees at 8 bases. CDR1 is MNHEY and CDR2 is SMNVEV in the germline V gene (reference sequence). J gave up 7 bases and V 3 bases, and 7 bases lay outside the gene matches. This CDR3 spans 14 amino acids. The CDR3 DNA follows: TGTGCCAGCAGTTTCAGGGGGCCATATGGTGGCTACACCTTC. Protein: CASSFRGPYGGYTF.

The chain recombines TRBV5-1 with TRBJ2-1, with D hard to call. V lost 0 bases to trimming and J lost 0 bases, with 10 bases between them. The CDR3 is 16 residues long. Germline assignment: CDR1 SGHRS and CDR2 YFSETQ. CDR3 sequence: CASSLVAASSYNEQFF. CDR3 nucleotide sequence: TGCGCCAGCAGCTTGGTGGCCGCAAGCTCCTACAATGAGCAGTTCTTC.

This clone appeared once. The chain couples TRBV7-2 to TRBJ1-5, with 7 nucleotides matching TRBD1. The V gene's germline CDR1 is SGHTA and CDR2 FQGNSA. There are 14 residues in the CDR3. With V trimmed by 5 bases and J by 4 bases, 5 bases remained unmatched. CDR3 in amino acids: CASSDRAGNQPQHF. CDR3 DNA: TGTGCCAGCAGCGACAGGGCGGGGAATCAGCCCCAGCATTTT. The full variable domain, rest sourced from reference TRBV7-2 and TRBJ1-5, is GAGVSQSPSNKVTEKGKDVELRCDPISGHTALYWYRQSLGQGLEFLIYFQGNSAPDKSGLPSDRFSAERTGGSVSTLTIQRTQQEDSAVYLCASSDRAGNQPQHFGDGTRLSIL.